This entry lists 4 T cell receptor beta chains sequenced from one sample in a study of T-cell memory formation after mild COVID-19. TCRdb reprocessed the 5' RACE reads via MiXCR and lists one record per CDR3 protein. This repertoire shows 150,000 to 200,000 distinct CDR3 sequences, roughly 15% found once; its top ten account for 13% to 15%. The sequenced material came from PBMCs or a T cell subset sorted from them (not recorded which). The origin of the receptors is an adult woman who had mild COVID-19 (a few samples of this study predate the infection). Cell type and time point are not known.

CDR3 in amino acids: CASSLGSGIRTSGRDTQYF. As DNA, the CDR3 is TGTGCCAGCAGCTTAGGGTCGGGCATAAGGACTAGCGGGAGAGATACGCAGTATTTT. The chain uses TRBV11-3 and TRBJ2-3, with 13 positions matching TRBD2. The CDR3 consists of 19 residues. The germline gives CDR1 SGHNT, CDR2 YENEEA. V lost 1 base, J lost 5 bases, and 12 bases stayed unmatched.

This clonotype was detected only a few times. The chain couples TRBV12-5 to TRBJ1-1; D is ambiguous. Germline V gene data show CDR1 as LGHNT and CDR2 as FRNRAP. The germline V and J ends were trimmed by 0 bases and 0 bases, with 14 bases remaining between them. The CDR3 runs to 17 residues. The CDR3 coding sequence is TGTGCTAGTGGTTTGGTACTGGAAGGTACAATGAACACTGAAGCTTTCTTT. Translation gives CASGLVLEGTMNTEAFF.

V is TRBV2 and J is TRBJ2-7; the D gene could be TRBD1 or TRBD2 (5 bases each). CDR3 length equals 15 residues. Germline CDR1 SNHLY, CDR2 FYNNEI. Trimming stripped 1 base from V and 4 bases from J, with 14 bases between. The CDR3 DNA sequence: TGTGCCAGCAGTGAAGTTTCAGGGAGCGGTTACGAGCAGTACTTC. Amino acids: CASSEVSGSGYEQYF. Filled out from reference TRBV2 and TRBJ2-7, the complete variable domain reads EPEVTQTPSHQVTQMGQEVILRCVPISNHLYFYWYRQILGQKVEFLVSFYNNEISEKSEIFDDQFSVERPDGSNFTLKIRSTKLEDSAMYFCASSEVSGSGYEQYFGPGTRLTVT.

This clonotype came up a few times. The DNA of the CDR3 is TGCGCCAGCAGGTCGGTTCTCTCCTACGAGCAGTACTTC. This codes for CASRSVLSYEQYF. The rearrangement links TRBV5-1 to TRBJ2-7, with D unclear. The CDR3 runs 13 residues. Trimming shortened V by 5 bases and J by 0 bases, and 9 bases separated the two germline ends. Per germline, CDR1 SGHRS and CDR2 YFSETQ.